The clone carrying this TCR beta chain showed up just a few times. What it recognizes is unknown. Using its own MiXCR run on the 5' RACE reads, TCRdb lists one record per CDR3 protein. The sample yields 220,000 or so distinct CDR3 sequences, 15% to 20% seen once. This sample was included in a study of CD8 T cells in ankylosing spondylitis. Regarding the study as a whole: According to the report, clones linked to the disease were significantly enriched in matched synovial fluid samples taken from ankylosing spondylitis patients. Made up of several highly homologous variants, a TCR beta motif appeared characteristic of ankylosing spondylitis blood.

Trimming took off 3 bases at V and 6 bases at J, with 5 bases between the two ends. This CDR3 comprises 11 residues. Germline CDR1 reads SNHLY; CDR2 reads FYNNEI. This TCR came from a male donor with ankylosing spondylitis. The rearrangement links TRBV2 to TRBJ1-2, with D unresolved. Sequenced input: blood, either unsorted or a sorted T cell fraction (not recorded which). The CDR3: CASSDNDGYTF. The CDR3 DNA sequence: TGTGCCAGCAGTGACAATGATGGCTACACCTTC.